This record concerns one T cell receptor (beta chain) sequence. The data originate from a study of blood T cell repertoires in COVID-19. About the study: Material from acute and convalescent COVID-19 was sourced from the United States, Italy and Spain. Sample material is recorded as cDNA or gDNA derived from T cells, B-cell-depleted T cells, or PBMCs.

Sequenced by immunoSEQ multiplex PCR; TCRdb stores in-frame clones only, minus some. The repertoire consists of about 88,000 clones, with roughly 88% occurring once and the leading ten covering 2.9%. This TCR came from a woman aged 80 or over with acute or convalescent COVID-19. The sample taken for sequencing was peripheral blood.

The CDR3 loop reads CASSQTTNRGEFNGYTF. The CDR3 coding sequence is TGCGCCAGCAGCCAAACAACAAACAGGGGAGAATTTAATGGCTACACCTTC. The V gene is TRBV4-3, the J gene TRBJ1-2; 7 nucleotides line up with TRBD1. Germline V CDR1 and CDR2: LGHNA, YSLEER. V trimming: 2 bases; J trimming: 6 bases; junction bases outside the gene matches: 15. This CDR3 has 17 amino acids.